The present T cell receptor (beta chain) was sequenced within a study of beta chain features in type 1 diabetes. Study conclusions and caveats: Shorter templates might be favored by PCR, equally in patients and controls. The naive, central memory and Treg TCRB repertoires of patients appeared to be more similar to one another than those of healthy donors. There was a moderate but significant shortening of TCRB CDR3s in all four CD4+ subsets of Type 1 diabetes patients.

Germline-derived CDR1 and CDR2 are MNHNS and SASEGT. V gave up 2 bases and J gave up 5 bases, with 19 bases separating them. This CDR3 has 16 amino acids. This clone was seen only a few times. The antigen remains unidentified. Sequenced material consisted of expressed TCRB transcripts (all of the isolated RNA was reverse transcribed). TCRdb's table, derived via immunoSEQ multiplex PCR, lists solely in-frame clones and lacks some. The sample holds about 220,000 clones; approximately 10% are singletons and the top ten take 1% to 1.5%. The sequenced sample was central memory CD4+ T cells from blood. This receptor was obtained from a man aged 18-30 years in good health. The rearrangement links TRBV6-1 to TRBJ2-7; D is possibly TRBD1 or TRBD2 (5 bases each). The CDR3 sequence is CASSESGQATGDEQYF. The DNA of the CDR3 is TGTGCCAGCAGTGAATCGGGGCAGGCCACCGGGGACGAGCAGTACTTC.